The next 30 T cell receptor beta chains were all read from a single sample in a study of lung T cells in sarcoidosis with Löfgren's syndrome. TCRdb passed the reads through MiXCR, listing each CDR3 protein once. This sample has tens of thousands of distinct CDR3 sequences; 21% occur once, and the top ten carry approximately 2.1%. Sequences were obtained from CD4+ T cells from PBMCs. These TCRs come from a human donor with sarcoidosis (Löfgren's syndrome or another form), or a control subject (not recorded which).

The sample holds one count of this clonotype. CDR3 region: CASSQPNPAYEQCV. CDR3 DNA sequence: TGTGCCAGCAGTCAACCTAATCCTGCCTACGAGCAGTGCGTC. The V and J genes are TRBV28 and TRBJ2-7; D gene uncertain. This CDR3 comprises 14 residues. In germline, CDR1 is MDHEN, CDR2 SYDVKM.

Points on this clonotype: Since no conserved phenylalanine or tryptophan closes the CDR3, a read error is the likely cause. The chain couples TRBV7-9 to TRBJ2-1, with 14 bases aligning to TRBD2. CDR3 length: 16 residues. Germline V gene lookup returns CDR1 SEHNR and CDR2 FQNEAQ (reference sequence). Unmatched junction bases numbered 10, after V lost 6 bases and J lost 9 bases. CDR3 protein: CASSRSVTSGGVEQFV. CDR3 DNA sequence: TGTGCCAGCAGTCGATCCGTGACTAGCGGGGGGGTTGAGCAGTTCGTC.

For this clonotype: This may arise from a read error, as a much more abundant clone is one base away. The chain carries TRBV18 and TRBJ1-4; no clear D gene. The CDR3 sequence is 13 residues long. The V end lost 2 bases, the J end lost 9 bases, and 10 bases lay between the germline ends. CDR1 is KGHSH, CDR2 LQKENI, per germline. The CDR3 is CASSPGLNKKLFF. The CDR3, as DNA: TGTGCCAGCTCACCAGGCCTGAATAAAAAACTGTTTTTT.

The CDR3 reads CASSLNRQQETQYF. CDR3 nucleotides: TGCGCCAGCAGCTTGAACAGGCAGCAAGAGACCCAGTACTTC. The chain uses TRBV5-1 and TRBJ2-5, with D possibly being TRBD1 (5 bases). Trimming took off 1 base at V and 2 bases at J, with 9 bases between the two ends. Germline V lookup: CDR1 SGHRS, CDR2 YFSETQ. CDR3 length: 14 amino acids.

This clonotype came up many times. This chain's CDR3 is CSAYDPGRQNIQYF. CDR3 nucleotides: TGCAGTGCTTACGACCCGGGACGCCAAAACATTCAGTACTTC. V gene TRBV20-1 combines with J gene TRBJ2-4; D might be TRBD1 or TRBD2, each matching 5 bases. V was trimmed by 5 bases and J by 5 bases, leaving 16 bases between them. Germline V lookup: CDR1 DFQATT, CDR2 SNEGSKA (reference sequence). This CDR3 is 14 amino acids long.

This clonotype was counted a few times. CDR3 sequence reads: CASTETAASNGQYF. DNA of the CDR3: TGTGCCAGCACCGAAACAGCGGCCTCTAACGGGCAGTACTTC. The rearrangement links TRBV7-2 to TRBJ2-7; D may be TRBD2 (5 bases). V lost 7 bases to trimming and J lost 9 bases, with 22 bases between them. Germline V CDR1 and CDR2: SGHTA, FQGNSA. The CDR3 runs to 14 residues.

As to this clonotype: A read error may explain this, as a much larger clone is one base away. The V call is TRBV18, the J call TRBJ2-1; D could derive from TRBD1 or TRBD2 (6 bases each). CDR3 length equals 14 residues. The germline gives CDR1 KGHSH, CDR2 LQKENI. CDR3 in amino acids: CASSETWGQRERFF. The CDR3 region has the DNA TGTGCCAGCTCGGAAACCTGGGGGCAACGGGAGCGGTTCTTC.

This clonotype has ten or more counts. The J gene is TRBJ2-3, the V gene TRBV7-2; no reliable D call. The V end lost 1 base, the J end lost 2 bases, and 7 bases lay between the germline ends. This CDR3 contains 14 residues. CDR1 and CDR2 from the germline V gene are SGHTA and FQGNSA. The CDR3 region has the DNA TGTGCCAGCAGCTTAGGGGATGACACAGATACGCAGTATTTT. Its translation is CASSLGDDTDTQYF.

This clonotype was seen a few times. The chain carries TRBV19 and TRBJ2-3; weak D call: TRBD1 (5 bases). The V gene's germline CDR1 is LNHDA and CDR2 SQIVND (reference sequence). The CDR3 sequence is 14 residues long. Deletions cut 7 bases from V and 2 bases from J, with 13 bases between. The CDR3: CASKVGPYTDTQYF. The CDR3 DNA reads TGTGCCAGTAAGGTGGGGCCGTACACAGATACGCAGTATTTT.

J is TRBJ2-7 and V is TRBV12-3 or TRBV12-4; D may be TRBD2 (6 bases). CDR3 length: 13 amino acids. V was trimmed by 2 bases and J by 3 bases, leaving 8 bases between them. CDR3 residues: CASSLSGVYEQYV. In nucleotides, the CDR3 is TGTGCCAGCAGTTTATCGGGGGTCTACGAGCAGTACGTC.

This clonotype showed up many times. The gene calls are TRBV7-6 and TRBJ1-1; no clear D. V shed 5 bases and J shed 5 bases, with 15 bases lying between them. Germline CDR1 SGHVS, CDR2 FNYEAQ. The CDR3 is 14 amino acids. DNA of the CDR3: TGTGCCAGCAGCCTGACCCTTGAGGTGACTGAAGCTTTCTTT. Translating it yields CASSLTLEVTEAFF.

This clonotype has a count of ten or more. V is TRBV6-1 and J is TRBJ2-7; 7 nucleotides agree with TRBD1. This CDR3 region has 15 residues. Germline values: CDR1 MNHNS, CDR2 SASEGT. The V segment lost 6 bases and the J segment 0 bases; nucleotides outside the gene matches: 8. The chain's CDR3 is CASSPDRNPSYEQYF. CDR3 DNA sequence: TGTGCCAGCAGCCCGGACAGGAACCCCTCCTACGAGCAGTACTTC.

This clonotype was detected ten times or more. The V gene is TRBV2, the J gene TRBJ1-4; D perhaps matches TRBD1 (6 bases). CDR1 is SNHLY and CDR2 is FYNNEI in the germline V gene. This CDR3 is built from 13 residues. V gave up 8 bases and J gave up 10 bases, with 17 bases separating them. CDR3 in amino acids: CASFRGPSGKLFF. CDR3 bases: TGTGCCAGCTTCCGGGGGCCGTCAGGAAAACTGTTTTTT.

Regarding this clonotype: A much larger clone is a single base away; this may be a read error. Since the CDR3 does not end with the conserved phenylalanine or tryptophan, this likely comes from a read error. This chain connects TRBV6-1 to TRBJ1-2; D ambiguous. V was shortened by 2 bases and J by 5 bases, with 9 bases between the two germline ends. CDR1 is MNHNS and CDR2 is SASEGT in the germline V gene. The CDR3 totals 13 residues. The CDR3 DNA reads TGTGCCAGCAGTGAATATGGGGATTATGGCTACACCCTC. This translates into CASSEYGDYGYTL.

The sample holds many counts of this clonotype. This chain connects TRBV28 to TRBJ1-5; perhaps TRBD1 as D (5 bases). Germline V gives CDR1 MDHEN, CDR2 SYDVKM. V lost 4 bases to trimming and J lost 6 bases, with 7 bases between them. This CDR3 is 12 amino acids long. CDR3 in DNA: TGTGCCAGCAGTTGGGGGGGTCAGCCCCAGCATTTT. It translates to CASSWGGQPQHF.

V is TRBV19 and J is TRBJ2-1; 9 bases match TRBD1. Germline values: CDR1 LNHDA, CDR2 SQIVND (reference sequence). The CDR3 length is 15 residues. Trimming took 7 bases from V and 6 from J; bases not matched to a gene: 10. CDR3 sequence reads: CASIKGGTGINEQFF. The CDR3 coding sequence is TGTGCCAGTATCAAAGGTGGGACAGGGATCAATGAGCAGTTCTTC. Drawing the rest from reference TRBV19 and TRBJ2-1, the complete variable domain is DGGITQSPKYLFRKEGQNVTLSCEQNLNHDAMYWYRQDPGQGLRLIYYSQIVNDFQKGDIAEGYSVSREKKESFPLTVTSAQKNPTAFYLCASIKGGTGINEQFFGPGTRLTVL.

As concerns this clonotype: Its ends do not fully match the called genes, so a read error is possible. V and J are TRBV6-1 and TRBJ2-3, with TRBD1 matching 9 bases. Germline V gene data show CDR1 as MNHNS and CDR2 as SASEGT. The CDR3 length is 15 residues. CDR3 DNA sequence: TGTGCCATCAGTGACCGGACAGGGGCAGCAGATACGCATTATTTT. This gives the protein CAISDRTGAADTHYF.

As to this clonotype: A much larger clone is a single base away; this may be a read error. The chain uses TRBV7-9 and TRBJ2-3; 7 nucleotides align to TRBD1. The CDR3 is 11 residues long. Germline CDR1 SEHNR, CDR2 FQNEAQ (reference sequence). Unmatched junction bases numbered 2, after V lost 10 bases and J lost 4 bases. CDR3 protein: CAIQGADTQYF. CDR3 bases: TGTGCCATCCAGGGGGCAGATACGCAGTATTTT.

Of note for this clonotype: This could be a read error, since a much larger clone is one nucleotide away. This chain connects TRBV20-1 to TRBJ2-1; maybe TRBD1 (5 bases). This CDR3 comprises 12 residues. From germline, CDR1 is DFQATT and CDR2 SNEGSKA (reference sequence). The CDR3 sequence is CSAPSKDNGQFF. For the CDR3, the DNA is TGCAGTGCTCCATCGAAGGACAATGGGCAGTTCTTC.

In this sample, this clonotype turned up many times. For the CDR3, the DNA is TGTGCCAGCAGCTTAGAGGGACAGGGAAACACTGAAGCTTTCTTT. Protein: CASSLEGQGNTEAFF. The chain recombines TRBV7-2 with TRBJ1-1; TRBD1 aligns across 9 bases. CDR3 length equals 15 residues. Germline V gene data show CDR1 as SGHTA and CDR2 as FQGNSA. Trimming took 1 base from V and 2 from J; bases not matched to a gene: 2.

This clonotype was detected ten times or more. The V call is TRBV11-2, the J call TRBJ1-6; D perhaps matches TRBD1 (6 bases). Germline V gives CDR1 SGHAT, CDR2 FQNNGV. The CDR3 extends over 16 amino acids. Between the trimmed V and J ends, which lost 1 base and 9 bases, there was a span of 16 bases. The CDR3 DNA sequence: TGTGCCAGCAGCTTAGGGAAGAGGACAGTGGGTTCACCCCTCCACTTT. As protein: CASSLGKRTVGSPLHF.

The CDR3 loop reads CASSTRQGPYEQYF. In DNA, the CDR3 is TGTGCCAGCAGTACACGACAGGGGCCCTACGAGCAGTACTTC. The chain employs TRBV5-7 and TRBJ2-7; 8 bases map to TRBD1. TRBV5-7 is treated as an ORF (open reading frame) with a function not yet certain. The V gene end was trimmed by 5 bases and the J gene end by 2 bases; junction bases not matched to a gene: 6. CDR3 size: 14 residues.

V is TRBV2 and J is TRBJ1-1; 8 bases align to TRBD1. CDR1 is SNHLY and CDR2 is FYNNEI in the germline V gene. The CDR3 has 14 residues. The V segment lost 6 bases and the J segment 5 bases; nucleotides outside the gene matches: 8. CDR3: CASSGQGGGTEAFF. CDR3 coding DNA: TGTGCCAGCAGCGGACAGGGCGGGGGGACTGAAGCTTTCTTT. Complete variable domain (other parts from reference TRBV2 and TRBJ1-1): EPEVTQTPSHQVTQMGQEVILRCVPISNHLYFYWYRQILGQKVEFLVSFYNNEISEKSEIFDDQFSVERPDGSNFTLKIRSTKLEDSAMYFCASSGQGGGTEAFFGQGTRLTVV.

This clonotype is medium-sized by share. The chain has TRBV28 and TRBJ2-3; D is ambiguous. Germline V gene lookup returns CDR1 MDHEN and CDR2 SYDVKM. The CDR3 has 12 amino acids. Trimming shortened V by 6 bases and J by 2 bases, and 6 bases separated the two germline ends. The CDR3 nucleotides read TGTGCCAGCAGGGGTCTCACAGATACGCAGTATTTT. Translating gives CASRGLTDTQYF.

V and J are TRBV11-2 and TRBJ2-3, with a weak D call TRBD1 (5 bases). Per germline, CDR1 SGHAT and CDR2 FQNNGV. The CDR3 loop spans 16 amino acids. Trimming left V 4 bases short and J 2 bases short, with 16 bases between. CDR3 amino acids: CASSSPFRDPTDTQYF. CDR3 DNA: TGTGCCAGCAGCTCCCCATTCAGGGATCCCACAGATACGCAGTATTTT.

This clonotype appeared a single time. The junction does not match germline at one end; this may be a read error. The gene calls are TRBV3-1 and TRBJ1-1; D is ambiguous. CDR1 and CDR2 (germline): LGHDT, YNNKEL (reference sequence). The CDR3 spans 13 residues. CDR3 amino acids: CASNQGRNTEAFF. CDR3 sequence (DNA): TGTGCCAGCAACCAAGGCCGTAACACTGAAGCTTTCTTT.

This clonotype was observed a few times. The chain links TRBV28 to TRBJ2-6; 10 bases are a match to TRBD1. Germline V gene data show CDR1 as MDHEN and CDR2 as SYDVKM. The CDR3 is 18 amino acids. V lost 5 bases, J lost 0 bases, and 7 bases stayed unmatched. The CDR3: CASSAPGQGSSGANVLTF. The CDR3 nucleotides are TGTGCCAGCAGTGCCCCGGGACAGGGGAGCTCTGGGGCCAACGTCCTGACTTTC.

The chain links TRBV7-2 to TRBJ2-1, with D unclear. Per the germline V gene, CDR1 is SGHTA and CDR2 is FQGNSA. The CDR3 extends over 18 amino acids. V lost 1 base to trimming and J lost 0 bases, with 16 bases between them. CDR3 amino acids: CASSLGPLGIGSYNEQFF. The CDR3 nucleotides are TGTGCCAGCAGCTTAGGGCCATTGGGTATTGGCTCCTACAATGAGCAGTTCTTC.

This clonotype was detected once. The chain combines TRBV7-9 with TRBJ2-5, with 7 bases lining up with TRBD2. This CDR3 spans 17 amino acids. J was trimmed by 4 bases and V by 8 bases; bases with no gene match: 19. From germline, CDR1 is SEHNR and CDR2 FQNEAQ (reference sequence). CDR3 sequence: CASGPLYPGGRRETQYF. Here the CDR3 DNA reads TGTGCCAGCGGCCCCTTATATCCTGGCGGGAGAAGAGAGACCCAGTACTTC.

Regarding this clonotype: A much larger clone differs by one base, so this may be a read error. This sequence joins TRBV20-1 and TRBJ1-3; the match to TRBD1 covers 9 bases. V gave up 1 base and J gave up 9 bases; unmatched junction bases: 4. The CDR3 loop spans 13 amino acids. Germline V lookup: CDR1 DFQATT, CDR2 SNEGSKA (reference sequence). CDR3 in DNA: TGCAGTGCTAGAGGGACAGGGGCGTCCACCATATATTTT. Translated: CSARGTGASTIYF.